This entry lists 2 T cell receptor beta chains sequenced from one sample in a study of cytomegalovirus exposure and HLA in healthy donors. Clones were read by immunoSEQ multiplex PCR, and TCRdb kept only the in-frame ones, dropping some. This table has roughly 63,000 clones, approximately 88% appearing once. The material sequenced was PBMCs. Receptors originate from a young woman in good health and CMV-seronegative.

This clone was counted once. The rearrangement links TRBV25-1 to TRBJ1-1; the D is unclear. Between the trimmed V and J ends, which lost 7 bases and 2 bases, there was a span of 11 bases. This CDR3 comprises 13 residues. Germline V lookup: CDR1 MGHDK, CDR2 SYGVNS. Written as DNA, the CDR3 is TGTGCCAGCACCAATGGCCCCAACACTGAAGCTTTCTTT. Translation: CASTNGPNTEAFF.

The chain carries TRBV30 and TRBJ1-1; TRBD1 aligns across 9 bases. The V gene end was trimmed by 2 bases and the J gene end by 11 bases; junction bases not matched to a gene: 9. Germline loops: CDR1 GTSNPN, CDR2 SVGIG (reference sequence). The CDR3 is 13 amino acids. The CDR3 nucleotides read TGTGCCTGGAGTTTCGGGACAGGGTTTGACGCTTTCTTT. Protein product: CAWSFGTGFDAFF.